These T cell receptor beta chains were read from a single sample in a study of vaccination and CD4 T cells after COVID-19. These receptors have no known antigen. TCRdb redid the calling of the PCR reads with MiXCR, one entry per CDR3 protein. The table records approximately 10,000 distinct CDR3 sequences, under 50% of them present only once. The specimen comprised cultured CD4+ T cells from blood, sampled after SARS-CoV-2 vaccination. These receptors were obtained from a human donor with COVID-19. The CDR3 runs from the conserved cysteine through the conserved F or W. The D gene is left open where the match is weak. Part of the rows lack a size; the others show once, few, many or a class for expanded clones.

V	D	J	size	DNA	CDR3
TRBV5-1	-	TRBJ2-3	-	TGCGCCAGCAGCTTGGCGACAGGCCGGCAAAGCACAGATGCGCAGTATTTT	CASSLATGRQSTDAQYF
TRBV5-6	TRBD2	TRBJ2-7	-	TGTGCCAGCACCCGCGGGGAGGGCTACGAGCAGTACTTC	CASTRGEGYEQYF
TRBV11-3	TRBD2	TRBJ2-7	large	TGTGCCAGCAGCTTCGCGGGAGGATCCTACGAGCAGTACTTC	CASSFAGGSYEQYF
TRBV30	TRBD2	TRBJ2-7	-	TGTGCCTGGAGTGTACGGGACTACCCTCCTATAAGCTCCTACGAGCAGTACTTC	CAWSVRDYPPISSYEQYF
TRBV10-3	-	TRBJ2-7	-	TGTGCCATCAGTGAGTCAAGCTACGAGCAGTACTTC	CAISESSYEQYF
TRBV6-1	-	TRBJ1-2	few	TGTGCCAGCAGAGCCCGGACATTCGGAGGCTACACCTTC	CASRARTFGGYTF
TRBV5-6	-	TRBJ1-1	-	TGTGCCAGCAGCTATTGGACTGAAGCTTTCTTT	CASSYWTEAFF
TRBV5-4	TRBD2	TRBJ2-5	-	TGTGCCAGCAGCTTGGAACTAGCGGGGGTAACCCAGTACTTC	CASSLELAGVTQYF
TRBV5-4	TRBD1	TRBJ1-4	-	TGTGCTACAGGGGAGGGGGCTGAAGAAAAACTGTTTTTT	CATGEGAEEKLFF
TRBV5-4	TRBD2	TRBJ2-1	once	TGTGCCAGCAGCTTGGCCCTAGCGGGGGGGGAGCTATTCTTC	CASSLALAGGELFF
TRBV10-3	-	TRBJ1-3	-	TGTGCCATCAGGGCGACAGGCTCTGGAAACACCATATATTTT	CAIRATGSGNTIYF
TRBV11-3	TRBD1	TRBJ1-1	-	TGTGCCAGCAGCAACCACAGGGGGCTTAGCACTGAAGCTTTCTTT	CASSNHRGLSTEAFF
TRBV7-9	-	TRBJ1-1	-	TGTGCCAGCAGCTTAGAAACAGGGCACACTGAAGCTTTCTTT	CASSLETGHTEAFF
TRBV28	-	TRBJ1-3	-	TGTGCCACCGAGAGGGGCAGTCGCTCTGGAAACACCATATATTTT	CATERGSRSGNTIYF
TRBV6-1	-	TRBJ1-1	-	TGTGCCAGCAGAGGTGATCCATGGGGAACTGAAGCTTTCTTT	CASRGDPWGTEAFF
TRBV6-1	TRBD1	TRBJ1-1	few	TGTGCCAGCAGTCTGCGAGGGACAGGGGTATGGACTGAAGCTTTCTTT	CASSLRGTGVWTEAFF
TRBV30	-	TRBJ1-1	-	TGTGCCTGGAAGGGGGATCGGGGGCCCATGAACACTGAAGCTTTCTTT	CAWKGDRGPMNTEAFF
TRBV19	-	TRBJ2-5	-	TGTGCCAGTAGTATAGAAGAGACCCAGTACTTC	CASSIEETQYF
TRBV10-2	TRBD1	TRBJ1-6	-	TGCGCCAGTAGGGACAGGGATAATTCACCCCTCCACTTT	CASRDRDNSPLHF
TRBV20-1	TRBD2	TRBJ2-3	few	TGCAGTGCTGGCGACTATAGCGGGGGCACAGATACGCAGTATTTT	CSAGDYSGGTDTQYF
TRBV7-2	-	TRBJ2-1	-	TGTGCCAGCAGCTTAAAACGGACGCGACTACCTGACAATGAGCAGTTCTTC	CASSLKRTRLPDNEQFF
TRBV6-5	-	TRBJ2-3	hyperexpanded	TGTGCCAGCAGTTACTCAACCGCTTGGTGGGGGACGCAGTATTTT	CASSYSTAWWGTQYF
TRBV6-1	-	TRBJ1-6	few	TGTGCCAGCTTGGACGGGACGGTGAATAATTCACCCCTCCACTTT	CASLDGTVNNSPLHF
TRBV6-2/TRBV6-3	TRBD2	TRBJ2-3	-	TGTGCCAGCAGTTCCTCTTGGACTAGCGGGGATGGAGATACGCAGTATTTT	CASSSSWTSGDGDTQYF
TRBV6-5	TRBD1	TRBJ1-5	-	TGTGCCAGCAGTTACTCGCGCGACAGGGCAGGGCAGCCCCAGCATTTT	CASSYSRDRAGQPQHF
TRBV20-1	-	TRBJ1-1	few	TGCAGTGCTAGAGCAGGGAACACTGAAGCTTTCTTT	CSARAGNTEAFF
TRBV6-1	-	TRBJ2-3	-	TGTGCCAGCAGTATACGCACAGATACGCAGTATTTT	CASSIRTDTQYF
TRBV15	-	TRBJ1-2	-	TGTGCCACCAGCGGCTCTTCAGGGAACTATGGCTACACCTTC	CATSGSSGNYGYTF
TRBV24-1	-	TRBJ2-2	-	TGTGCCACCAGCCAGGGTCCGAACACCGGGGAGCTGTTTTTT	CATSQGPNTGELFF
TRBV19	-	TRBJ1-2	-	TGTGCCAGTAGTCTAGGGGCCATTAACTATGGCTACACCTTC	CASSLGAINYGYTF
TRBV11-2	-	TRBJ2-3	-	TGTGCCAGCAGCCTACTTGGGCGGCGTAGCACAGATACGCAGTATTTT	CASSLLGRRSTDTQYF
TRBV5-1	-	TRBJ2-2	-	TGCGCCAGCAGCTTGGCTGGACAGAAGAACACCGGGGAGCTGTTTTTT	CASSLAGQKNTGELFF
TRBV11-3	TRBD2	TRBJ2-2	-	TGTGCCAGCAGCTCAAGACTAGCGGGGAGTAAGGCCGGGGAGCTGTTTTTT	CASSSRLAGSKAGELFF